This T cell receptor beta chain was recovered during a study of cytomegalovirus exposure and HLA in healthy donors. The CDR3 runs to 16 residues. Trimming at V came to 4 bases and at J to 4 bases, leaving 10 bases not matched to a gene. CDR1 SGDLS and CDR2 YYNGEE come from the germline V gene. The data were produced by immunoSEQ multiplex PCR, yet TCRdb's version contains in-frame clones alone and is incomplete. Counted here are 150,000 to 200,000 clones, approximately 96% occurring once; the ten biggest clones make up 0.89%. Sample: PBMCs. This chain connects TRBV9 to TRBJ2-1; 8 nucleotides match TRBD1. This clonotype was obtained from a woman between 18 and 29 years old in good health and CMV-seronegative. CDR3 coding DNA: TGTGCCAGCAGCATCTCGGGACAGGCACCTTACAATGAGCAGTTCTTC. It codes for CASSISGQAPYNEQFF.